A single sample gave rise to the 32 T cell receptor beta chains below, sequenced in a study of T cells in Graves' hyperthyroidism and ophthalmopathy. Regions amplified from RNA transcripts were the TCR beta CDR3 regions. A set of HTBI primers served as the primers for a first-round RT-PCR of the TCR CDR3. TCRdb independently ran MiXCR on the multiplex PCR reads; one entry per CDR3 protein. Of more than 500,000 distinct CDR3 sequences listed, about 45% are singletons. The source material was peripheral blood or thyroid tissue (not recorded which). The source is an adult woman with Graves' disease, either hyperthyroidism or ophthalmopathy (not recorded which).

This chain uses TRBV7-2 with TRBJ1-2, with D hard to call. Germline V gene sequence: CDR1 SGHTA, CDR2 FQGNSA. Trimming pared 5 bases from V and 4 bases from J, leaving 29 bases between. The CDR3 is 19 amino acids. CDR3 in amino acids: CASSAKRSATPRTSYGYTF. The CDR3 DNA follows: TGTGCCAGCAGCGCAAAAAGGAGTGCCACCCCTAGGACGAGCTATGGCTACACCTTC.

The V gene is TRBV10-1, the J gene TRBJ1-6; possible D gene TRBD1, 5 bases. CDR1 WNHNN and CDR2 SYGVQD come from the germline V gene (reference sequence). Trimming pared 2 bases from V and 10 bases from J, leaving 9 bases between. The CDR3 has 13 residues. The CDR3 DNA is TGCGCCAGCAGTGAGGGGGGTGGATCACCCCTCCACTTT. Its protein is CASSEGGGSPLHF.

This rearrangement joins TRBV10-3 to TRBJ1-5; D is possibly TRBD1 (5 bases). The CDR3 loop spans 12 amino acids. Germline CDR1 ENHRY, CDR2 SYGVKD. This CDR3 is CASTGQVRPQHF. The DNA for the CDR3 is TGTGCTTCAACGGGGCAGGTCCGGCCCCAGCATTTT.

A word on this clonotype: Germline is not matched at one junction end, which may reflect a read error. The gene calls are TRBV10-3 and TRBJ2-6; 8 nucleotides align to TRBD2. Germline-derived CDR1 and CDR2 are ENHRY and SYGVKD. The CDR3 covers 15 residues. Written as DNA, the CDR3 is TGTGCCATCAGTGGCGAGAATAGCGGGGCCTACGTCCTGACTTTC. This sequence encodes CAISGENSGAYVLTF.

In its sample, this clonotype was seen a few times. The chain combines TRBV5-1 with TRBJ2-2; D ambiguous. The V gene lost 3 bases and the J gene lost 0 bases, with 9 bases spanning the gap. This CDR3 is 15 amino acids long. Germline V gives CDR1 SGHRS, CDR2 YFSETQ. This CDR3 reads CASSSLEANTGELFF. The CDR3 nucleotides read TGCGCCAGCAGCTCCCTAGAGGCGAACACCGGGGAGCTGTTTTTT.

This chain connects TRBV5-1 to TRBJ1-2; 9 bases map to TRBD1. The CDR3 length is 17 residues. The V segment lost 0 bases and the J segment 3 bases; nucleotides outside the gene matches: 9. Germline CDR1 reads SGHRS; CDR2 reads YFSETQ. As DNA, the CDR3 is TGCGCCAGCAGCTTGGTTGGGACAGGGTTTCAGCACTATGGCTACACCTTC. It is translated as CASSLVGTGFQHYGYTF.

The chain employs TRBV20-1 and TRBJ2-3; TRBD2 might be the D (6 bases). The ends were cut back, 4 bases at V and 2 bases at J, with 13 bases in the middle. CDR3 length: 14 residues. Germline CDR1 is DFQATT and CDR2 is SNEGSKA (reference sequence). In DNA, the CDR3 is TGCAGTGCTACCCGGGCGGGAATCACAGATACGCAGTATTTT. This gives the protein CSATRAGITDTQYF.

This clonotype was seen at least ten times. CDR3 nucleotide sequence: TGTGCCAGCAGTGATGACACCGGATGGCCCCAGCATTTT. Its translation is CASSDDTGWPQHF. The chain carries TRBV2 and TRBJ1-5, with D hard to call. Germline V gene data show CDR1 as SNHLY and CDR2 as FYNNEI. The ends were cut back, 3 bases at V and 9 bases at J, with 12 bases in the middle. There are 13 residues in the CDR3.

This clonotype has only a few counts. V is TRBV30 and J is TRBJ2-5; TRBD1 is a possible D gene (5 bases). Trimming stripped 3 bases from V and 2 bases from J, with 13 bases between. Germline CDR1 reads GTSNPN; CDR2 reads SVGIG (reference sequence). This CDR3 has 14 residues. CDR3 sequence reads: CAWRHEAGQETQYF. The CDR3 DNA follows: TGTGCCTGGAGACATGAAGCAGGGCAAGAGACCCAGTACTTC.

This clonotype has a handful of counts. The chain uses TRBV4-3 and TRBJ2-7; no clear D gene. The CDR3 runs to 15 residues. Trimming took off 1 base at V and 0 bases at J, with 10 bases between the two ends. Looked up from germline, CDR1 is LGHNA and CDR2 is YSLEER. CDR3 DNA: TGCGCCAGCAGCCAAGTTCGCGGAAGCTCCTACGAGCAGTACTTC. Protein product: CASSQVRGSSYEQYF.

At least ten counts were recorded for this clonotype. V and J are TRBV7-9 and TRBJ1-3, with a possible D match to TRBD1 (5 bases). The germline CDR1 and CDR2 sequences are SEHNR and FQNEAQ (reference sequence). The CDR3 totals 15 residues. V lost 1 base to trimming and J lost 16 bases, with 23 bases between them. The DNA for the CDR3 is TGTGCCAGCAGCTTAGAGGGCTGGCGCCAGGGTACTCGGTATTTT. Encoded protein: CASSLEGWRQGTRYF. The full variable domain, with the rest looked up from reference TRBV7-9 and TRBJ1-3, is DTGVSQNPRHKITKRGQNVTFRCDPISEHNRLYWYRQTLGQGPEFLTYFQNEAQLEKSRLLSDRFSAERPKGSFSTLEIQRTEQGDSAMYLCASSLEGWRQGTRYFGEGSWLTVV.

The rearrangement joins TRBV19 to TRBJ1-1, with TRBD1 identical over 11 bases. CDR1 LNHDA and CDR2 SQIVND come from the germline V gene (reference sequence). There are 20 residues in the CDR3. Unmatched junction bases numbered 18, after V lost 4 bases and J lost 2 bases. CDR3 coding DNA: TGTGCCAGTAGTAGAATCGGGACAGGGGGTAAGGTTGGTATAAACACTGAAGCTTTCTTT. Protein sequence: CASSRIGTGGKVGINTEAFF.

The CDR3 DNA reads as TGTGCCAGCAGTAGGGACCGGGACAGGGATTCCTACGAGCAGTACTTC. Protein: CASSRDRDRDSYEQYF. This rearrangement joins TRBV12-3 or TRBV12-4 to TRBJ2-7; TRBD1 agrees at 9 bases. CDR3 length equals 16 residues. The ends lost 5 bases at V and 1 base at J; junction bases unmatched: 9.

Ten or more counts support this clonotype. The chain has TRBV7-9 and TRBJ1-4; D not resolved. Trimming pared 1 base from V and 8 bases from J, leaving 8 bases between. CDR3 length: 13 amino acids. Germline CDR1 SEHNR, CDR2 FQNEAQ (reference sequence). CDR3 DNA: TGTGCCAGCAGCTTAGTTTCGAGAGAAAAACTGTTTTTT. Protein product: CASSLVSREKLFF.

This chain connects TRBV11-2 to TRBJ1-3, with D unclear. The CDR3 is 18 amino acids. Per the germline V gene, CDR1 is SGHAT and CDR2 is FQNNGV. V lost 1 base and J 1 base, leaving 17 bases between the germline ends. In nucleotides, the CDR3 is TGTGCCAGCAGCTTAGTGGCTAGAGGGTCAGGTTCTGGAAACACCATATATTTT. Amino acid sequence: CASSLVARGSGSGNTIYF.

This clonotype was observed many times. The chain is built from TRBV2 and TRBJ1-2, with D possibly being TRBD1 (5 bases). Trimming took 11 bases from V and 4 from J, leaving 11 bases between them. Per germline, CDR1 SNHLY and CDR2 FYNNEI. The CDR3 extends over 11 amino acids. CDR3 DNA: TGTGCCCGGGGGTCAGCCTATGGCTACACCTTC. The encoded protein is CARGSAYGYTF. The full variable domain, rest sourced from reference TRBV2 and TRBJ1-2, is EPEVTQTPSHQVTQMGQEVILRCVPISNHLYFYWYRQILGQKVEFLVSFYNNEISEKSEIFDDQFSVERPDGSNFTLKIRSTKLEDSAMYFCARGSAYGYTFGSGTRLTVV.

V usage is TRBV7-2 and J usage is TRBJ2-5; no clear D. V lost 1 base and J 4 bases, leaving 10 bases between the germline ends. Germline V gives CDR1 SGHTA, CDR2 FQGNSA. The CDR3 runs to 14 residues. Written as DNA, the CDR3 is TGTGCCAGCAGCTTAGGCTCCTTAGGAGAGACCCAGTACTTC. It encodes CASSLGSLGETQYF.

At least ten counts were recorded for this clonotype. The V call is TRBV6-6, the J call TRBJ2-7, with a tentative D call TRBD1 (5 bases). This CDR3 spans 13 amino acids. The germline V and J ends were trimmed by 0 bases and 4 bases, with 7 bases remaining between them. CDR1 and CDR2 (germline): MNHNY, SVGAGI (reference sequence). The CDR3 loop reads CASSYSGQYEQYF. The CDR3 DNA reads as TGTGCCAGCAGTTACTCAGGACAATACGAGCAGTACTTC.

V and J are TRBV2 and TRBJ1-1; D remains ambiguous. Germline lookup yields CDR1 SNHLY and CDR2 FYNNEI. The germline V and J ends were trimmed by 4 bases and 3 bases, with 9 bases remaining between them. The CDR3 has 13 amino acids. In DNA, the CDR3 is TGTGCCAGCAGTGCTGGACGGGACACTGAAGCTTTCTTT. Translation: CASSAGRDTEAFF.

This clonotype has a count of ten or more. V usage is TRBV7-9 and J usage is TRBJ2-7, with TRBD2 as a possible D gene (6 bases). From germline, CDR1 is SEHNR and CDR2 FQNEAQ (reference sequence). CDR3 length equals 14 residues. The V and J ends lost 10 bases and 0 bases respectively, with 16 bases between them. The CDR3 coding sequence is TGTGCCACCTCGGGGGAGTGGAGCTCCTACGAGCAGTACTTC. This codes for CATSGEWSSYEQYF.

This clonotype appeared a single time. The chain is built from TRBV15 and TRBJ1-5, with a weak D call TRBD1 (5 bases). The CDR3 is made up of 15 amino acids. Looked up from germline, CDR1 is LNHNV and CDR2 is YYDKDF (reference sequence). Trimming left V 1 base short and J 11 bases short, with 18 bases between. CDR3 nucleotides: TGTGCCACCAGCAGAGGAGGGACGGAGCAAGAGACCCAGCATTTT. Amino acid sequence: CATSRGGTEQETQHF.

Ten or more counts support this clonotype. DNA of the CDR3: TGTGCCACCAGCAGAGAGGCAGCTCAGTCAACTAATGAAAAACTGTTTTTT. Translating it yields CATSREAAQSTNEKLFF. The V call is TRBV15, the J call TRBJ1-4, with no clear D. Trimming left V 0 bases short and J 0 bases short, with 11 bases between. CDR3 size: 17 residues. Germline CDR1 reads LNHNV; CDR2 reads YYDKDF (reference sequence).

As to this clonotype: The junction shows a germline mismatch at one end, possibly a read error. The chain uses TRBV25-1 and TRBJ2-5, with D possibly being TRBD1 or TRBD2 (5 bases each). The CDR3 extends over 14 amino acids. Germline-derived CDR1 and CDR2 are MGHDK and SYGVNS. This chain's CDR3 is CASSQGTLEGSQYF. CDR3 DNA: TGCGCCAGCAGCCAAGGGACCCTTGAGGGTTCCCAGTACTTC. The whole variable domain, remainder taken from reference TRBV25-1 and TRBJ2-5, is EADIYQTPRYLVIGTGKKITLECSQTMGHDKMYWYQQDPGMELHLIHYSYGVNSTEKGDLSSESTVSRIRTEHFPLTLESARPSHTSQYLCASSQGTLEGSQYFGPGTRLLVL.

This clonotype turned up a few times. The chain links TRBV28 to TRBJ1-6; 10 bases match TRBD1. V lost 5 bases, J lost 8 bases, and 6 bases stayed unmatched. This CDR3 is built from 15 residues. Germline CDR1 reads MDHEN; CDR2 reads SYDVKM. The CDR3 nucleotides read TGTGCCAGCAGTCCCCGGGACAGGGGATATTCACCCCTCCACTTT. Translated, it gives CASSPRDRGYSPLHF.

The V call is TRBV9, the J call TRBJ2-5; 7 bases match TRBD1. The trim removed 4 bases at V and 1 base at J, leaving 10 bases unmatched. Germline-derived CDR1 and CDR2 are SGDLS and YYNGEE. The CDR3 sequence is 16 residues long. The CDR3 loop reads CASSLGLGGFQETQYF. DNA for the CDR3: TGTGCCAGCAGCCTAGGGTTAGGGGGCTTCCAAGAGACCCAGTACTTC.

This clonotype was recorded at least ten times. This sequence joins TRBV28 and TRBJ2-7; no clear D gene. Germline V gene sequence: CDR1 MDHEN, CDR2 SYDVKM. Trimming removed 6 bases at V and 2 bases at J, with 11 bases between. The CDR3 runs to 13 residues. The CDR3 nucleotides are TGTGCCAGCAGCTACGGGTATGCCTACGAGCAGTACTTC. It encodes CASSYGYAYEQYF.

To note about this clonotype: A read error is possible here, since a much larger clone lies one base away. The chain couples TRBV10-3 to TRBJ2-5; 7 positions match TRBD1. Trimming at V came to 6 bases and at J to 5 bases, leaving 9 bases not matched to a gene. CDR1 ENHRY and CDR2 SYGVKD come from the germline V gene. This CDR3 contains 14 residues. CDR3 in DNA: TGTGCCATCAGGGTACAGGGGATGATGGAGACCCAGTACTTC. Amino acid sequence: CAIRVQGMMETQYF.

The chain carries TRBV7-2 and TRBJ1-6; the D is unclear. The CDR3 sequence is 13 residues long. V was cut by 4 bases and J by 12 bases, with 13 bases left in between. The germline gives CDR1 SGHTA, CDR2 FQGNSA. The CDR3 spells CASSSQVGRPLHF. The CDR3 DNA sequence: TGTGCCAGCAGCTCCCAAGTGGGGAGACCCCTCCACTTT.

This sequence joins TRBV7-9 and TRBJ1-5; TRBD1 matches 8 bases. With V trimmed by 5 bases and J by 6 bases, 9 bases remained unmatched. Germline V gene data show CDR1 as SEHNR and CDR2 as FQNEAQ (reference sequence). The CDR3 is 15 residues long. The CDR3 DNA sequence: TGTGCCAGCAGCCATCCACAGGGGGGAGGTCAGCCCCAGCATTTT. It yields the protein CASSHPQGGGQPQHF.

The CDR3 loop reads CSLRDDSQETQYF. The CDR3 bases are TGCAGTTTACGGGACGATTCCCAAGAGACCCAGTACTTC. The chain carries TRBV20-1 and TRBJ2-5; either TRBD1 or TRBD2 may supply D (5 bases each). Per the germline V gene, CDR1 is DFQATT and CDR2 is SNEGSKA (reference sequence). Trimming stripped 8 bases from V and 1 base from J, with 14 bases between. The CDR3 consists of 13 residues.

The DNA of the CDR3 is TGCGCCAGCAGCTTGGTACCCTCCCAGTATACGCAGTATTTT. Translating gives CASSLVPSQYTQYF. This chain uses TRBV5-1 with TRBJ2-3; no clear D gene. V was trimmed by 0 bases and J by 7 bases, leaving 12 bases between them. Germline-derived CDR1 and CDR2 are SGHRS and YFSETQ. The CDR3 has 14 residues. Based on the CDR3 plus reference TRBV5-1 and TRBJ2-3, the full variable domain is KAGVTQTPRYLIKTRGQQVTLSCSPISGHRSVSWYQQTPGQGLQFLFEYFSETQRNKGNFPGRFSGRQFSNSRSEMNVSTLELGDSALYLCASSLVPSQYTQYFGPGTRLTVL.

V is TRBV2 and J is TRBJ1-2, with D hard to call. This CDR3 spans 12 amino acids. Germline V gives CDR1 SNHLY, CDR2 FYNNEI. Trimming took 3 bases from V and 6 from J, leaving 8 bases between them. CDR3 loop: CASSDRIHGYTF. CDR3 nucleotides: TGTGCCAGCAGTGATCGGATCCATGGCTACACCTTC.